The 13 T cell receptor beta chains below come from one sample, sequenced in a study of blood T cell repertoires in COVID-19. Assay: immunoSEQ multiplex PCR; the TCRdb copy retains only in-frame clones and omits some. The repertoire has around 470,000 clones, about 91% of them found once; the top ten carry around 0.92%. Source material: peripheral blood. All receptors come from a man younger than 30 with COVID-19, enrolled during active disease.

This sequence joins TRBV7-8 and TRBJ2-1, with 10 bases fitting TRBD2. With V trimmed by 5 bases and J by 4 bases, 5 bases remained unmatched. CDR3 length equals 15 residues. Looked up from germline, CDR1 is SGHVS and CDR2 is FQNEAQ. This CDR3 reads CASSPRTSGYNEQFF. For the CDR3, the DNA is TGTGCCAGCAGCCCTCGGACTAGCGGTTACAATGAGCAGTTCTTC.

The gene calls are TRBV30 and TRBJ1-4; D ambiguous. The CDR3 extends over 16 amino acids. The V and J ends lost 4 bases and 8 bases respectively, with 23 bases between them. Germline V gene sequence: CDR1 GTSNPN, CDR2 SVGIG (reference sequence). The CDR3 loop reads CAWTRAGGQIWEKLFF. CDR3 DNA: TGTGCCTGGACCCGAGCGGGAGGGCAGATCTGGGAAAAACTGTTTTTT.

This chain uses TRBV9 with TRBJ2-2; possible D gene TRBD2, 6 bases. The CDR3 is 16 amino acids. V lost 0 bases and J 5 bases, leaving 14 bases between the germline ends. Per the germline V gene, CDR1 is SGDLS and CDR2 is YYNGEE. CDR3 sequence (DNA): TGTGCCAGCAGCGTAGTGGGACTCCCTGGGACCGGGGAGCTGTTTTTT. Amino acid sequence: CASSVVGLPGTGELFF.

The V gene is TRBV4-1, the J gene TRBJ2-7, with TRBD1 identical over 8 bases. Per germline, CDR1 MGHRA and CDR2 YSYEKL. The CDR3 has 13 residues. Unmatched junction bases numbered 2, after V lost 4 bases and J lost 3 bases. The CDR3 here is CASSPQGVYEQYF. The CDR3 DNA follows: TGCGCCAGCAGCCCACAGGGGGTCTACGAGCAGTACTTC.

This clone was recorded once. This chain links TRBV19 with TRBJ2-7; TRBD2 agrees at 10 bases. With V trimmed by 5 bases and J by 4 bases, 8 bases remained unmatched. Germline CDR1 reads LNHDA; CDR2 reads SQIVND (reference sequence). This CDR3 has 15 amino acids. Written as DNA, the CDR3 is TGTGCCAGTAGTTTAGCGGGAGGACCTTTGTACGAGCAGTACTTC. Its protein is CASSLAGGPLYEQYF.

The rearrangement uses TRBV5-1 and TRBJ1-1, with a tentative D call TRBD1 (6 bases). V lost 5 bases and J 1 base, leaving 12 bases between the germline ends. This CDR3 comprises 14 residues. The germline CDR1 and CDR2 sequences are SGHRS and YFSETQ. The CDR3 bases are TGCGCCAGCAGGTGGAGGACAGAGAACACTGAAGCTTTCTTT. As protein: CASRWRTENTEAFF. Combining the CDR3 with reference TRBV5-1 and TRBJ1-1 gives the whole variable domain KAGVTQTPRYLIKTRGQQVTLSCSPISGHRSVSWYQQTPGQGLQFLFEYFSETQRNKGNFPGRFSGRQFSNSRSEMNVSTLELGDSALYLCASRWRTENTEAFFGQGTRLTVV.

The chain employs TRBV11-3 and TRBJ2-7; TRBD2 matches at 7 bases. The length of the CDR3 is 13 residues. Per germline, CDR1 SGHNT and CDR2 YENEEA. With 5 bases clipped from V and 5 bases from J, the junction kept 6 bases outside the gene matches. The CDR3: CASSRIRGDEQYF. The CDR3 DNA reads as TGTGCCAGCAGCCGGATCCGGGGGGACGAGCAGTACTTC.

J is TRBJ2-5 and V is TRBV5-1; 11 bases agree with TRBD2. V shed 0 bases, J shed 3 bases, and the junction held 7 bases outside the gene matches. The CDR3 runs 17 residues. The germline gives CDR1 SGHRS, CDR2 YFSETQ. The CDR3 region is CASSLGSGGAPEETQYF. The CDR3 DNA follows: TGCGCCAGCAGCTTGGGTAGCGGGGGGGCTCCCGAAGAGACCCAGTACTTC.

This chain links TRBV5-4 with TRBJ2-1; D is perhaps TRBD2 (6 bases). This CDR3 has 14 residues. CDR1 is SGHNT, CDR2 YYREEE, per germline (reference sequence). V dropped 1 base and J dropped 6 bases, with 11 bases sitting between them. CDR3 in DNA: TGTGCCAGCAGCTTGTGGGGACTGTCCAATGAGCAGTTCTTC. As protein: CASSLWGLSNEQFF.

The chain uses TRBV3-1 (or the pseudogene TRBV3-2) and TRBJ2-1, with 8 bases fitting TRBD2. The CDR3 is 17 amino acids. Germline values: CDR1 LGHDT, CDR2 YNNKEL (reference sequence). J was trimmed by 1 base and V by 3 bases; bases with no gene match: 8. Here the CDR3 reads CASSHGDGGASYNEQFF. The CDR3 coding sequence is TGTGCCAGCAGCCATGGGGACGGGGGGGCGTCCTACAATGAGCAGTTCTTC.

V is TRBV5-1 and J is TRBJ2-3; maybe TRBD2 (6 bases). The CDR3 covers 16 residues. Germline V gene data show CDR1 as SGHRS and CDR2 as YFSETQ. Between the trimmed V and J ends, which lost 0 bases and 5 bases, there was a span of 16 bases. CDR3 region: CASSLALGRREDTQYF. The CDR3 DNA reads TGCGCCAGCAGCTTGGCCTTGGGACGGCGGGAAGATACGCAGTATTTT.

This chain uses TRBV29-1 with TRBJ2-1, with 10 bases that match TRBD1. CDR3 size: 15 residues. J was trimmed by 15 bases and V by 6 bases; bases with no gene match: 20. Germline CDR1 reads SQVTM; CDR2 reads ANQGSEA. CDR3 in amino acids: CSVMDSGQGTVRGFF. In nucleotides, the CDR3 is TGCAGCGTCATGGACTCGGGACAGGGGACCGTTCGTGGGTTCTTC.

The count of this clone is one. The V gene is TRBV11-2, the J gene TRBJ2-1, with 12 bases matching TRBD1. Losses at the gene ends were 6 bases for V and 6 bases for J; bases not matched to a gene: 6. The CDR3 extends over 15 amino acids. Per germline, CDR1 SGHAT and CDR2 FQNNGV. CDR3 amino acids: CASRGQGAAFNEQFF. DNA of the CDR3: TGTGCCAGCAGGGGACAGGGGGCGGCTTTCAATGAGCAGTTCTTC.